The 17 T cell receptor beta chains listed next were all sequenced from one sample in a study of blood T cell repertoires in COVID-19. Data came from immunoSEQ multiplex PCR; TCRdb stores just in-frame clones and leaves some out. The table lists 200,000 to 250,000 clones, about 87% of them singletons. Input material: PBMCs or T cells enriched from blood (not recorded which). Receptor source: a woman in her 30s who had been exposed to COVID-19.

The chain links TRBV7-9 to TRBJ2-7; D remains unclear. Germline V gives CDR1 SEHNR, CDR2 FQNEAQ (reference sequence). V lost 2 bases and J lost 6, with 11 bases in between. The CDR3 contains 13 residues. The CDR3 bases are TGTGCCAGCAGCTTACGGTCTTCCCCCGAGCAGTACTTC. Translation: CASSLRSSPEQYF.

The chain recombines TRBV14 with TRBJ2-5; the D is unclear. There are 13 residues in the CDR3. Germline V lookup: CDR1 SGHDN, CDR2 FVKESK. V lost 6 bases and J lost 9, with 17 bases in between. CDR3 loop: CASSRTIGGAQYF. The CDR3 DNA is TGTGCCAGCAGTCGAACTATCGGCGGTGCCCAGTACTTC.

This clone was seen a single time. The rearrangement uses TRBV19 and TRBJ2-7, with 7 bases lining up with TRBD2. The V gene's germline CDR1 is LNHDA and CDR2 SQIVND (reference sequence). This CDR3 comprises 14 residues. The CDR3 sequence: CASSRWREGSEQYF. The CDR3 DNA sequence: TGTGCGAGCAGCCGCTGGAGGGAGGGGTCCGAGCAGTACTTC. The whole variable domain, filled in from reference TRBV19 and TRBJ2-7, reads DGGITQSPKYLFRKEGQNVTLSCEQNLNHDAMYWYRQDPGQGLRLIYYSQIVNDFQKGDIAEGYSVSREKKESFPLTVTSAQKNPTAFYLCASSRWREGSEQYFGPGTRLTVT.

This sequence joins TRBV9 and TRBJ2-7; D is ambiguous. Germline V gene sequence: CDR1 SGDLS, CDR2 YYNGEE. CDR3 length equals 12 residues. Trimming removed 4 bases at V and 0 bases at J, with 5 bases between. CDR3 in amino acids: CASSPDSYEQYF. CDR3 coding DNA: TGTGCCAGCAGCCCAGACTCCTACGAGCAGTACTTC.

This clone has just a few counts. V usage is TRBV5-1 and J usage is TRBJ1-3, with 9 bases matching TRBD1. The CDR3 sequence is 18 residues long. Germline trimming cut 0 bases from V and 2 bases from J; bases unmatched to any gene: 9. Germline loops: CDR1 SGHRS, CDR2 YFSETQ. The CDR3 loop is CASSLDPGQGLPGNTIYF. The CDR3 region has the DNA TGCGCCAGCAGCTTGGATCCGGGACAGGGCCTTCCTGGAAACACCATATATTTT.

The V and J genes are TRBV6-5 and TRBJ1-4; possibly TRBD1 for D (6 bases). The V end was cut by 5 bases, the J end by 8 bases, with 15 bases between. Germline-derived CDR1 and CDR2 are MNHEY and SVGAGI. CDR3 length: 14 amino acids. DNA of the CDR3: TGTGCCAGCAGTCTAGGGGGTGCAGACGAAAAACTGTTTTTT. Translating gives CASSLGGADEKLFF.

V gene TRBV5-6 combines with J gene TRBJ2-1, with 14 bases lining up with TRBD2. This CDR3 spans 18 amino acids. After removal of 0 bases from V and 4 bases from J, the junction contained 6 bases not matched to a gene. Germline V CDR1 and CDR2: SGHDT, YYEEEE. In nucleotides, the CDR3 is TGTGCCAGCAGCTTGGCCCATGGGACTAGCGGGGGTTACAATGAGCAGTTCTTC. Encoded protein: CASSLAHGTSGGYNEQFF.

This rearrangement joins TRBV19 to TRBJ1-2; possibly TRBD1 for D (5 bases). Trimming cost V 3 bases and J 4 bases, with 12 bases left between them. This CDR3 spans 14 amino acids. Germline CDR1 is LNHDA and CDR2 is SQIVND (reference sequence). The CDR3 protein is CASSMQAGLYGYTF. The CDR3 nucleotides read TGTGCCAGTAGTATGCAGGCAGGGCTCTATGGCTACACCTTC.

The V and J genes are TRBV15 and TRBJ1-6; tentative D call: TRBD1 (5 bases). Trimming pared 3 bases from V and 13 bases from J, leaving 13 bases between. The CDR3 loop spans 13 amino acids. Germline loops: CDR1 LNHNV, CDR2 YYDKDF (reference sequence). The CDR3: CATSRGLEGPLHF. The DNA of the CDR3 is TGTGCCACCAGCAGGGGATTGGAGGGGCCCCTCCACTTT.

The chain has TRBV5-1 and TRBJ2-5; 10 bases fit TRBD1. V lost 6 bases and J lost 4; bases outside the gene matches: 9. The CDR3 runs to 15 residues. The germline V gene has CDR1 SGHRS and CDR2 YFSETQ. For the CDR3, the DNA is TGCGCCAGCACCCGTGCCGGACAGGGGGGAGAGACCCAGTACTTC. This sequence encodes CASTRAGQGGETQYF.

The chain joins TRBV28 to TRBJ1-2; maybe TRBD1 (5 bases). CDR3 size: 15 residues. Trimming left V 2 bases short and J 5 bases short, with 15 bases between. Germline-derived CDR1 and CDR2 are MDHEN and SYDVKM. The CDR3 DNA follows: TGTGCCAGCAGTTTAGGGGGAGGAGCCAATTATGGCTACACCTTC. Translated: CASSLGGGANYGYTF.

The chain has TRBV20-1 and TRBJ2-7; TRBD2 aligns across 10 bases. This CDR3 has 15 amino acids. J lost 3 bases, V lost 3 bases, and 8 bases had no gene match. The V gene's germline CDR1 is DFQATT and CDR2 SNEGSKA (reference sequence). The CDR3 loop reads CSASRPSGGHYEQYF. In nucleotides, the CDR3 is TGCAGTGCTAGTCGCCCTAGCGGGGGCCACTACGAGCAGTACTTC.

In this sample, this clone turned up a few times. J is TRBJ1-1 and V is TRBV6-5; 8 bases map to TRBD1. V was clipped by 2 bases and J by 5 bases; unmatched bases: 7. In germline, CDR1 is MNHEY, CDR2 SVGAGI. The CDR3 loop spans 15 amino acids. The CDR3 sequence: CASSYLQGGGTEAFF. The CDR3, as DNA: TGTGCCAGCAGTTACCTACAGGGGGGAGGGACTGAAGCTTTCTTT.

The chain has TRBV30 and TRBJ1-5; TRBD1 might be the D (6 bases). V dropped 4 bases and J dropped 1 base, with 20 bases sitting between them. This CDR3 region has 17 residues. Germline V gene lookup returns CDR1 GTSNPN and CDR2 SVGIG (reference sequence). The CDR3 nucleotides read TGTGCCTGGACCCCAAGGTGGACAGAGGGGAGCAATCAGCCCCAGCATTTT. It codes for CAWTPRWTEGSNQPQHF.

This clone was picked up a small number of times. The chain employs TRBV5-1 and TRBJ2-2, with TRBD2 as a possible D gene (5 bases). This CDR3 is 15 amino acids long. V was trimmed by 1 base and J by 6 bases, leaving 13 bases between them. Germline assignment: CDR1 SGHRS and CDR2 YFSETQ. CDR3 bases: TGCGCCAGCAGCTTGATGATTGTCGGGGCCGGGGAGCTGTTTTTT. It is translated as CASSLMIVGAGELFF.

This clone occurred a few times. The chain combines TRBV19 with TRBJ2-5, with a tentative D call TRBD2 (6 bases). CDR1 and CDR2 from the germline V gene are LNHDA and SQIVND (reference sequence). The CDR3 sequence is 13 residues long. Trimming removed 6 bases from V and 5 bases from J, with 13 bases in between. The CDR3 loop reads CASSSGGMETQYF. CDR3 nucleotides: TGTGCCAGTAGCTCTGGGGGGATGGAGACCCAGTACTTC.

V and J are TRBV19 and TRBJ1-4, with 9 bases fitting TRBD1. J was trimmed by 8 bases and V by 3 bases; bases with no gene match: 10. CDR3 size: 16 residues. Germline V CDR1 and CDR2: LNHDA, SQIVND (reference sequence). CDR3 sequence reads: CASSILAQGAREKLFF. The CDR3 nucleotides are TGTGCCAGTAGTATCCTCGCACAGGGGGCGAGAGAAAAACTGTTTTTT.